This TCR beta chain derives from a study of blood T cell repertoires in COVID-19. The wider study: COVID-19 samples collected from the United States, Italy and Spain covered acute and convalescent phases. From T cells, B-cell-depleted T cells, or PBMCs came the material, which was cDNA or gDNA.

V dropped 6 bases and J dropped 8; count of bases not matched to a gene: 11. CDR3 size: 15 residues. Looked up from germline, CDR1 is LNHDA and CDR2 is SQIVND (reference sequence). Authors' methods: Nucleated cell number was recorded as an estimate derived from reference gene primer amplification. TCRdb's table, derived via immunoSEQ multiplex PCR, lists solely in-frame clones and lacks some. V and J calls and clone size follow that table, whereas D and trimming were derived from the DNA. The data contain about 98,000 clones, nearly 90% of them singletons. The source material was peripheral blood. The chain joins TRBV19 to TRBJ2-1; TRBD1 matches 9 bases. This receptor was obtained from a man between 65 and 85 years old with acute or convalescent COVID-19. CDR3 amino acids: CASRGDRDRVDEQFF. In DNA, the CDR3 is TGTGCCAGTAGGGGTGACCGGGACAGGGTGGATGAGCAGTTCTTC.